This note documents a single TCR beta chain sequence. The germline CDR1 and CDR2 sequences are MNHNS and SASEGT. V lost 3 bases, J lost 0 bases, and 8 bases stayed unmatched. This CDR3 comprises 16 residues. These data come from a study of blood T cell repertoires in COVID-19. The data were produced by immunoSEQ multiplex PCR, yet TCRdb's version contains in-frame clones alone and is incomplete. The table has around 150,000 clones, over 75% seen once. The sample was PBMCs or T cells enriched from blood (not recorded which). The genes are TRBV6-1 and TRBJ2-7; 7 nucleotides align to TRBD1. This TCR was sampled from a man aged 35 to 55 who had recovered from COVID-19. Here the CDR3 reads CASSEGQREISYEQYF. In nucleotides, the CDR3 is TGTGCCAGCAGTGAGGGACAGAGGGAGATCTCCTACGAGCAGTACTTC.